The 5 T cell receptor beta chains listed next were all sequenced from one sample in a study of shared clonotypes between healthy human individuals. This table comes from immunoSEQ multiplex PCR, and its TCRdb copy is limited to in-frame clones, with some not included. The profile shows around 690,000 clones, less than 95% of them singletons. What was sequenced was memory CD8+ T cells from PBMCs. The subset is: CD45RO+ cells pooled with CCR7-negative TemRA cells. Receptors originate from a man aged 18 to 29 in good health. Some clones in this sample may be carry-over from other donors' samples.

The rearrangement joins TRBV7-2 to TRBJ2-5, with 7 nucleotides matching TRBD2. This CDR3 is built from 15 residues. From germline, CDR1 is SGHTA and CDR2 FQGNSA. J gave up 1 base and V 4 bases, and 6 bases lay outside the gene matches. CDR3 nucleotide sequence: TGTGCCAGCAGCTCTCTAGCGGAACCCCAAGAGACCCAGTACTTC. Amino acid sequence: CASSSLAEPQETQYF.

The genes are TRBV28 and TRBJ1-4, with 7 bases lining up with TRBD1. Germline V gives CDR1 MDHEN, CDR2 SYDVKM. V shed 6 bases, J shed 6 bases, and the junction held 7 bases outside the gene matches. The CDR3 sequence is 14 residues long. CDR3 nucleotide sequence: TGTGCCAGCAGCTCCCAAGGACAGGATGAAAAACTGTTTTTT. Amino acids: CASSSQGQDEKLFF.

V is TRBV5-1 and J is TRBJ2-7; D unclear. Trimming removed 1 base from V and 0 bases from J, with 5 bases in between. The CDR3 runs to 13 residues. Germline V gene lookup returns CDR1 SGHRS and CDR2 YFSETQ. As DNA, the CDR3 is TGCGCCAGCAGCTTGAACCCCTCCTACGAGCAGTACTTC. Translation gives CASSLNPSYEQYF.

The V call is TRBV4-1, the J call TRBJ1-1; possibly TRBD1 for D (5 bases). Trimming cost V 1 base and J 2 bases, with 8 bases left between them. Germline loops: CDR1 MGHRA, CDR2 YSYEKL. There are 14 residues in the CDR3. Here the CDR3 reads CASSQVRGNTEAFF. For the CDR3, the DNA is TGCGCCAGCAGCCAAGTTCGGGGCAACACTGAAGCTTTCTTT.

This sequence joins TRBV4-1 and TRBJ2-3; 13 bases align to TRBD2. Germline trimming cut 1 base from V and 4 bases from J; bases unmatched to any gene: 2. Germline V gives CDR1 MGHRA, CDR2 YSYEKL. The CDR3 is made up of 16 amino acids. This CDR3 is CASSQGTSGSADTQYF. The CDR3 DNA reads TGCGCCAGCAGCCAAGGGACTAGCGGGAGCGCAGATACGCAGTATTTT.